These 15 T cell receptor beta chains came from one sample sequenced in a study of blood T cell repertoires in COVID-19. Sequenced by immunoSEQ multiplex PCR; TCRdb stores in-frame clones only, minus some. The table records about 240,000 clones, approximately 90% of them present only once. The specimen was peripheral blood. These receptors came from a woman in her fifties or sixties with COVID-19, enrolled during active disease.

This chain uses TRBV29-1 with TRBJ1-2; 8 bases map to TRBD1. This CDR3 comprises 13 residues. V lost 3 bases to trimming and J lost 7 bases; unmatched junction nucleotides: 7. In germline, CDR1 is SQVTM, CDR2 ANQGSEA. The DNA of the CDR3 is TGCAGCGTTGAGTATGGGACAGGCTTTGGCTACACCTTC. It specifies CSVEYGTGFGYTF. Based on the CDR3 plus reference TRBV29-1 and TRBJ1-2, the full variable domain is SAVISQKPSRDICQRGTSLTIQCQVDSQVTMMFWYRQQPGQSLTLIATANQGSEATYESGFVIDKFPISRPNLTFSTLTVSNMSPEDSSIYLCSVEYGTGFGYTFGSGTRLTVV.

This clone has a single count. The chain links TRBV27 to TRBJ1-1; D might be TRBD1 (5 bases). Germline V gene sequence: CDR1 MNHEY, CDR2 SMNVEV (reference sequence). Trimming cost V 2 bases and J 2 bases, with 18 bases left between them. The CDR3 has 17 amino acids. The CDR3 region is CASSLRAGYGHNTEAFF. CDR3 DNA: TGTGCCAGCAGTTTAAGGGCAGGGTATGGGCACAACACTGAAGCTTTCTTT.

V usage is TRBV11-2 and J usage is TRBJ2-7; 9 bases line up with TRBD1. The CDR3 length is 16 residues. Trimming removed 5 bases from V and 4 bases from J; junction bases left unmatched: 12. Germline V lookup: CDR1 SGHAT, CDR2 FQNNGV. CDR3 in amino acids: CASSPLRGQGPYEQYF. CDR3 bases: TGTGCCAGCAGCCCCCTTAGGGGACAGGGACCTTACGAGCAGTACTTC.

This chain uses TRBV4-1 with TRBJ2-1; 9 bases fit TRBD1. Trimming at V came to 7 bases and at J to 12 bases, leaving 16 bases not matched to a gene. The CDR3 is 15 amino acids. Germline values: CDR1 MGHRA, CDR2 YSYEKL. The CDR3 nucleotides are TGCGCCAGCACCACAATCAGGGGGACAGGGAGGTTGCAGTTCTTC. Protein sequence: CASTTIRGTGRLQFF.

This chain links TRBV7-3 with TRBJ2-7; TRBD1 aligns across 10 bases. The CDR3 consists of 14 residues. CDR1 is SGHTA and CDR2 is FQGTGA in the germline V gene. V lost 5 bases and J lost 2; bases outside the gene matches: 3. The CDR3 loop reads CASSRGQGAYEQYF. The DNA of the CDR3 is TGTGCCAGCAGCCGAGGACAGGGGGCCTACGAGCAGTACTTC.

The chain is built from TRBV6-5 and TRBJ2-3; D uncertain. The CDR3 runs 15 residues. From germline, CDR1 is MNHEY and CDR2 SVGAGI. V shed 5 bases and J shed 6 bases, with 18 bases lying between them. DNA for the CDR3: TGTGCCAGCAGTACCTCGCCTCTTATGAGGGATACGCAGTATTTT. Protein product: CASSTSPLMRDTQYF.

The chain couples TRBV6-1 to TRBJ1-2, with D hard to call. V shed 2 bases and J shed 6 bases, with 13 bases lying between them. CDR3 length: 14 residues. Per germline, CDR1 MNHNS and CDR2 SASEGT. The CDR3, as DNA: TGTGCCAGCAGTGAAAGTGATCTTCTAAATGGCTACACCTTC. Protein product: CASSESDLLNGYTF.

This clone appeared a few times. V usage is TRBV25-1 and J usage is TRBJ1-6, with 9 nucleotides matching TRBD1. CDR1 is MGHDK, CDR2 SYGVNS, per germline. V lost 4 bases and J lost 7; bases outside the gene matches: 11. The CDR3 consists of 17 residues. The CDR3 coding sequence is TGTGCCAGCAGTGTACAACAACCGGGACAGGGAAATTCACCCCTCCACTTT. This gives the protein CASSVQQPGQGNSPLHF. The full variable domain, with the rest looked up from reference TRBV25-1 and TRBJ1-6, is EADIYQTPRYLVIGTGKKITLECSQTMGHDKMYWYQQDPGMELHLIHYSYGVNSTEKGDLSSESTVSRIRTEHFPLTLESARPSHTSQYLCASSVQQPGQGNSPLHFGNGTRLTVT.

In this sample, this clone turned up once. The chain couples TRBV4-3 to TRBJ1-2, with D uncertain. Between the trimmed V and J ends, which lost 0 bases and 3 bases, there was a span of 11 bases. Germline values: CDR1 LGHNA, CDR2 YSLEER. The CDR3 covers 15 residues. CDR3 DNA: TGCGCCAGCAGCCAAGATGGAGGGCGTCACTATGGCTACACCTTC. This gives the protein CASSQDGGRHYGYTF.

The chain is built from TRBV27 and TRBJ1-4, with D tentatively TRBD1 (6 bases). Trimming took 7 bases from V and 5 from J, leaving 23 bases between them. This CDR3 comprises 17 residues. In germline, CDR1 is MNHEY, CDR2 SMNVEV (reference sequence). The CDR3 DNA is TGTGCCAGCAAAAGGGGGGGAATGTCCGAAAGGAATGAAAAACTGTTTTTT. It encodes CASKRGGMSERNEKLFF.

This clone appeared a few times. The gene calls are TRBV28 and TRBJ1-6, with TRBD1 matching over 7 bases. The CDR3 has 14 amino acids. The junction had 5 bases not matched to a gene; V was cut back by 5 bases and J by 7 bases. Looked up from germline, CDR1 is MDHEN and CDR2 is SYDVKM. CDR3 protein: CASSTTGLNSPLHF. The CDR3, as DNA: TGTGCCAGCAGTACGACAGGGCTCAATTCACCCCTCCACTTT.

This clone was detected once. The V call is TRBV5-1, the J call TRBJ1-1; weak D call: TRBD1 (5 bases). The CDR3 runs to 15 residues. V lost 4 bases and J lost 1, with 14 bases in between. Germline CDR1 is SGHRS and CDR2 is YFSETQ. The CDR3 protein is CASSIKSQGNTEAFF. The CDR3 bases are TGCGCCAGCAGCATTAAGTCTCAGGGGAACACTGAAGCTTTCTTT.

The CDR3 sequence is CASSYSRGRTGELFF. CDR3 coding DNA: TGTGCCAGCAGTTACTCGAGGGGGCGGACCGGGGAGCTGTTTTTT. The chain carries TRBV6-6 and TRBJ2-2, with TRBD1 identical over 7 bases. CDR3 length: 15 amino acids. The trim removed 0 bases at V and 5 bases at J, leaving 3 bases unmatched. Germline CDR1 and CDR2: MNHNY and SVGAGI (reference sequence).

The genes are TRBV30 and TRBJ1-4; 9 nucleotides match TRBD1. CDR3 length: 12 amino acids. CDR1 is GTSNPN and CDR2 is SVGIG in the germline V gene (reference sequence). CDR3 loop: CAGGTGNEKLFF. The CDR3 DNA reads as TGTGCGGGGGGGACAGGGAATGAAAAACTGTTTTTT.

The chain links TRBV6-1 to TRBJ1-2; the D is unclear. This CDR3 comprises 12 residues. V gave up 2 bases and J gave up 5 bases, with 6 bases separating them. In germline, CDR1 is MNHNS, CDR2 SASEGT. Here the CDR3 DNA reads TGTGCCAGCAGTGAACGAGGATATGGCTACACCTTC. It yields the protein CASSERGYGYTF.